Following are 17 T cell receptor beta chains from one sample sequenced in a study of blood T cell repertoires in COVID-19. Measured with immunoSEQ multiplex PCR; TCRdb has only the in-frame clones, and not every one. The sample yields 200,000 to 250,000 clones, under 85% seen once. The sequencing input was peripheral blood. These receptors all stem from a man aged 25 to 45 who had recovered from COVID-19.

The chain couples TRBV4-1 to TRBJ2-7; 11 positions agree with TRBD1. This CDR3 has 15 residues. Germline V gene lookup returns CDR1 MGHRA and CDR2 YSYEKL. The J segment lost 7 bases and the V segment lost 5 bases, leaving 10 bases of the junction unmatched. In nucleotides, the CDR3 is TGCGCCAGCAGCGGAATCGGACAGGGGGCGCGGGAGCAGTACTTC. Its protein is CASSGIGQGAREQYF.

The chain uses TRBV7-8 and TRBJ1-6, with 7 bases matching TRBD1. Germline trimming cut 2 bases from V and 6 bases from J; bases unmatched to any gene: 1. There are 14 residues in the CDR3. Germline loops: CDR1 SGHVS, CDR2 FQNEAQ. In DNA, the CDR3 is TGTGCCAGCAGCTTATGGGACAGTAATTCACCCCTCCACTTT. The encoded protein is CASSLWDSNSPLHF.

The gene calls are TRBV2 and TRBJ1-4, with 8 bases aligning to TRBD1. The CDR3 length is 16 residues. Trimming took 7 bases from V and 7 from J; bases not matched to a gene: 14. Germline V gives CDR1 SNHLY, CDR2 FYNNEI. CDR3 bases: TGTGCCAGCACTAGGACAGGGTGGCAAAGAGGTGAAAAACTGTTTTTT. Translated: CASTRTGWQRGEKLFF.

The CDR3 protein is CASSSHILTPSSYEQYF. The CDR3 DNA reads TGTGCCAGCAGTTCCCACATTCTGACACCGAGCTCCTACGAGCAGTACTTC. The chain recombines TRBV27 with TRBJ2-7; D uncertain. Germline loops: CDR1 MNHEY, CDR2 SMNVEV (reference sequence). Trimming left V 4 bases short and J 0 bases short, with 19 bases between. This CDR3 contains 17 residues.

The rearrangement uses TRBV7-9 and TRBJ1-5; unclear D gene. Trimming cost V 3 bases and J 11 bases, with 11 bases left between them. CDR1 is SEHNR and CDR2 is FQNEAQ in the germline V gene (reference sequence). There are 12 residues in the CDR3. The CDR3 coding sequence is TGTGCCAGCAGCTTGCGAGAGGAGGCCCAGCATTTT. As protein: CASSLREEAQHF. Full variable domain (remainder filled in from reference TRBV7-9 and TRBJ1-5): DTGVSQNPRHKITKRGQNVTFRCDPISEHNRLYWYRQTLGQGPEFLTYFQNEAQLEKSRLLSDRFSAERPKGSFSTLEIQRTEQGDSAMYLCASSLREEAQHFGDGTRLSIL.

The chain links TRBV5-1 to TRBJ1-4, with 7 bases that match TRBD1. Per germline, CDR1 SGHRS and CDR2 YFSETQ. V lost 4 bases to trimming and J lost 0 bases; unmatched junction nucleotides: 6. There are 16 residues in the CDR3. CDR3 bases: TGCGCCAGCAGCCGAAGGACAGGAGCAACTAATGAAAAACTGTTTTTT. Translation gives CASSRRTGATNEKLFF.

V gene TRBV7-9 combines with J gene TRBJ2-3, with D possibly TRBD2 on 6 matching bases. From germline, CDR1 is SEHNR and CDR2 FQNEAQ (reference sequence). This CDR3 contains 14 residues. V was shortened by 8 bases and J by 2 bases, with 14 bases between the two germline ends. As DNA, the CDR3 is TGTGCCAGCTGCCCGGGGGTGATCACAGATACGCAGTATTTT. Amino acids: CASCPGVITDTQYF.

The chain uses TRBV3-1 (or the pseudogene TRBV3-2) and TRBJ1-1, with D perhaps matching TRBD1 (6 bases). CDR3 size: 14 residues. Germline V gene data show CDR1 as LGHDT and CDR2 as YNNKEL (reference sequence). V dropped 4 bases and J dropped 6 bases, with 15 bases sitting between them. CDR3 DNA sequence: TGTGCCAGCAGCCTACCGGGACAAATACCTGAAGCTTTCTTT. Translated: CASSLPGQIPEAFF.

In its sample, this clone was seen many times. The chain uses TRBV11-2 and TRBJ2-7; 14 bases fit TRBD2. The CDR3 has 14 amino acids. The V and J ends lost 5 bases and 7 bases, in that order; junction bases with no gene match: 4. Germline lookup yields CDR1 SGHAT and CDR2 FQNNGV. The CDR3 DNA is TGTGCCAGCAGCCCGACTAGCGGGGGGGAAGAGCAGTACGTC. Translated: CASSPTSGGEEQYV.

A single count supports this clone. The chain couples TRBV6-1 to TRBJ1-6; tentative D call: TRBD1 (5 bases). CDR1 is MNHNS, CDR2 SASEGT, per germline. V was cut by 2 bases and J by 10 bases, with 9 bases left in between. The CDR3 extends over 13 amino acids. The chain's CDR3 is CASSERGDSPLHF. The CDR3 DNA follows: TGTGCCAGCAGTGAACGGGGGGACTCACCCCTCCACTTT.

The chain joins TRBV4-2 to TRBJ1-5; 8 positions agree with TRBD1. This CDR3 spans 16 amino acids. Germline V CDR1 and CDR2: LGHNA, YNFKEQ. Trimming cost V 0 bases and J 5 bases; bases outside gene matches: 6. The CDR3 sequence is CASSQDGQGTYQPQHF. CDR3 in DNA: TGTGCCAGCAGCCAAGACGGACAGGGCACGTATCAGCCCCAGCATTTT.

The rearrangement joins TRBV18 to TRBJ1-2, with TRBD1 as a possible D gene (6 bases). In germline, CDR1 is KGHSH, CDR2 LQKENI. This CDR3 has 15 residues. V gave up 3 bases and J gave up 1 base, with 12 bases separating them. The CDR3 loop is CASSPSTDSNYGYTF. CDR3 in DNA: TGTGCCAGCTCACCCTCGACGGACAGTAACTATGGCTACACCTTC.

This clone has more than one count but fewer than ten. The V and J genes are TRBV6-4 and TRBJ2-3, with 12 bases that match TRBD2. Germline CDR1 and CDR2: MRHNA and SNTAGT. There are 15 residues in the CDR3. Trimming removed 6 bases from V and 3 bases from J; junction bases left unmatched: 4. This CDR3 reads CASSALAGGTDTQYF. CDR3 nucleotides: TGTGCCAGCAGCGCACTAGCGGGGGGTACAGATACGCAGTATTTT.

J is TRBJ1-3 and V is TRBV18; 8 nucleotides align to TRBD1. CDR1 is KGHSH, CDR2 LQKENI, per germline. V was clipped by 3 bases and J by 6 bases; unmatched bases: 4. CDR3 size: 14 residues. The CDR3 protein is CASSPTGAENTIYF. In DNA form, the CDR3 reads TGTGCCAGCTCACCGACAGGGGCGGAAAACACCATATATTTT.

This chain uses TRBV6-5 with TRBJ1-4, with 9 bases that match TRBD1. The CDR3 sequence is 15 residues long. Germline-derived CDR1 and CDR2 are MNHEY and SVGAGI. V shed 4 bases and J 5 bases; nucleotides not matched to a gene: 5. CDR3 DNA: TGTGCCAGCAGTTGGTTAGGGACAGGGAATGAAAAACTGTTTTTT. Amino acid sequence: CASSWLGTGNEKLFF.

This chain joins TRBV2 and TRBJ1-5, with a tentative D call TRBD1 (6 bases). Trimming removed 5 bases from V and 0 bases from J, with 17 bases in between. Germline V gives CDR1 SNHLY, CDR2 FYNNEI. The CDR3 extends over 17 amino acids. CDR3 sequence: CASSYRGGDLSNQPQHF. The CDR3 DNA sequence: TGTGCCAGCAGTTATAGGGGGGGGGACCTTAGCAATCAGCCCCAGCATTTT.

This chain connects TRBV18 to TRBJ2-3; possible D gene TRBD1, 5 bases. In germline, CDR1 is KGHSH, CDR2 LQKENI. The CDR3 contains 14 residues. Trimming removed 3 bases at V and 4 bases at J, with 11 bases between. CDR3 nucleotides: TGTGCCAGCTCACCCCAGGGTAACGCAGATACGCAGTATTTT. It yields the protein CASSPQGNADTQYF.